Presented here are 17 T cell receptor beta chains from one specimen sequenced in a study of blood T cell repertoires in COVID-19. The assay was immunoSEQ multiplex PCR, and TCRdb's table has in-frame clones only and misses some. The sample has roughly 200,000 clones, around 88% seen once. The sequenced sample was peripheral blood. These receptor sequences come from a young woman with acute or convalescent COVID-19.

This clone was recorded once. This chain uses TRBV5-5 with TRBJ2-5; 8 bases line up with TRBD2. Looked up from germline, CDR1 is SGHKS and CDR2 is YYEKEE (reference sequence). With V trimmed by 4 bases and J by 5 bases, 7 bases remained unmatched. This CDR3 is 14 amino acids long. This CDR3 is CASSRGGTEETQYF. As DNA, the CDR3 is TGTGCCAGCAGCCGCGGGGGGACTGAGGAGACCCAGTACTTC.

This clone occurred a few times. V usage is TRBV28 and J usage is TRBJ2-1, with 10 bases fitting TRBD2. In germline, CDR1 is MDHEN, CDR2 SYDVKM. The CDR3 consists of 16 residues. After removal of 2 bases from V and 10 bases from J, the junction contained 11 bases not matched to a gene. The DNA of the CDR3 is TGTGCCAGCAGTTTAAGAATGGGACTAGCGTTAAACGAGCAGTTCTTC. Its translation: CASSLRMGLALNEQFF.

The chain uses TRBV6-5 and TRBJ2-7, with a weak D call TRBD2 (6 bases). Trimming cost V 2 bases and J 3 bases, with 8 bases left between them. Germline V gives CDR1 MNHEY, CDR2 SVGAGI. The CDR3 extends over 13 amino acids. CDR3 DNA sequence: TGTGCCAGCAGTTACCCCGGGAGCTACGAGCAGTACTTC. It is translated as CASSYPGSYEQYF.

The CDR3 region is CASSWLTGGELFF. Here the CDR3 DNA reads TGTGCCAGCAGTTGGCTAACGGGCGGGGAGCTGTTTTTT. V and J are TRBV28 and TRBJ2-2; no firm D call. CDR3 length: 13 residues. Germline V gives CDR1 MDHEN, CDR2 SYDVKM. Trimming shortened V by 4 bases and J by 7 bases, and 10 bases separated the two germline ends.

The CDR3 region has the DNA TGTGCCAGCAGCCCAGACAGGGATGGCTACACCTTC. As protein: CASSPDRDGYTF. The gene calls are TRBV5-4 and TRBJ1-2, with 7 bases identical to TRBD1. Germline V gene lookup returns CDR1 SGHNT and CDR2 YYREEE (reference sequence). V dropped 4 bases and J dropped 6; count of bases not matched to a gene: 3. The CDR3 is 12 amino acids.

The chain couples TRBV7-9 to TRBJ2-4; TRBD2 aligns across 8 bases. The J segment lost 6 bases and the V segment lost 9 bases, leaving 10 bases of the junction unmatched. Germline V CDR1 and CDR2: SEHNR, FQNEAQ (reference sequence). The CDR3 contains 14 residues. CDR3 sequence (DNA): TGTGCCAGTATAGGGGCGGGAGGCGCAAACATTCAGTACTTC. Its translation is CASIGAGGANIQYF.

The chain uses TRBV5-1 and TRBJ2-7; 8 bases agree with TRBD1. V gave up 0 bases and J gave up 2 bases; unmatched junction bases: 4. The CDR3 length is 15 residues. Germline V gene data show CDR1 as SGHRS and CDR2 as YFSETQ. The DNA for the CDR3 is TGCGCCAGCAGCTTGGGGACAGGGTATACCTACGAGCAGTACTTC. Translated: CASSLGTGYTYEQYF.

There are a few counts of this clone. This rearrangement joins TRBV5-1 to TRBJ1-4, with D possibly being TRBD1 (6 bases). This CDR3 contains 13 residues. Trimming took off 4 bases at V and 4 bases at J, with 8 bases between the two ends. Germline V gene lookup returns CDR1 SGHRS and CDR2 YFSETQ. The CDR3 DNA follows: TGCGCCAGCAGCCGACAGGTTAATGAAAAACTGTTTTTT. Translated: CASSRQVNEKLFF.

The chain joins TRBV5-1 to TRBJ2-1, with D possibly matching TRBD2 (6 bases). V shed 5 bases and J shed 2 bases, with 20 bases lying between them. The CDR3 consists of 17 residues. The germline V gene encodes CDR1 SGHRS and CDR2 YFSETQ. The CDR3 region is CASRSSSGRDPYNEQFF. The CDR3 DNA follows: TGCGCCAGCAGATCCTCGAGTGGGCGGGACCCCTACAATGAGCAGTTCTTC.

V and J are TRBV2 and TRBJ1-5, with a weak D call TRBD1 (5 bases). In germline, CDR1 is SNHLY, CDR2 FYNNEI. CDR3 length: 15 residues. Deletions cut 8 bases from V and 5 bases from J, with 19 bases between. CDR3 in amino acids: CASSSGGGHYQPQHF. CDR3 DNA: TGTGCCAGCTCTTCGGGCGGGGGTCATTATCAGCCCCAGCATTTT.

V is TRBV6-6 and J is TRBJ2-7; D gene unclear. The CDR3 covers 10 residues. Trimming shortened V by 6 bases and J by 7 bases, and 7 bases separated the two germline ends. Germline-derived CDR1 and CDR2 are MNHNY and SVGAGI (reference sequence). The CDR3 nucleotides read TGTGCCAGCAGATCGACAGAGCAGTACTTC. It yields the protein CASRSTEQYF.

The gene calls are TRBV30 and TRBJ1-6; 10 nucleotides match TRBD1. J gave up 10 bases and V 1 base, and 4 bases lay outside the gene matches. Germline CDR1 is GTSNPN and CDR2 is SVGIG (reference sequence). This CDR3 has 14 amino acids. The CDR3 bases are TGTGCCTGGAGTGCGGACAGGGGGTGGTCACCCCTCCACTTT. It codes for CAWSADRGWSPLHF.

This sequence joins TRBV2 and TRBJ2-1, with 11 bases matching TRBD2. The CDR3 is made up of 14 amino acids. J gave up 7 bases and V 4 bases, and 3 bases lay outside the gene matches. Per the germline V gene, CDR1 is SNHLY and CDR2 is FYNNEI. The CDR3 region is CASSVLAGVNEQFF. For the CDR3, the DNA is TGTGCCAGCAGTGTACTAGCGGGAGTGAATGAGCAGTTCTTC.

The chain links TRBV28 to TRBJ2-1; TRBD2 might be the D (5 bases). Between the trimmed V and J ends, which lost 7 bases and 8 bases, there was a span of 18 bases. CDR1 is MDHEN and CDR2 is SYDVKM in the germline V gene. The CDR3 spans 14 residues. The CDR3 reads CASTIRISVDEQFF. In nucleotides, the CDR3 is TGTGCCAGCACAATCCGGATTAGCGTAGATGAGCAGTTCTTC.

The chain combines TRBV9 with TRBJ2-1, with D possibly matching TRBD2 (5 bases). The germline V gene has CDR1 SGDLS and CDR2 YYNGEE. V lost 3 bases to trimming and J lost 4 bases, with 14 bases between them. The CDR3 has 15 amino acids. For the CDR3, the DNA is TGTGCCAGCAGCGGGAGAAGAGCGGTTTACAATGAGCAGTTCTTC. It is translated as CASSGRRAVYNEQFF.

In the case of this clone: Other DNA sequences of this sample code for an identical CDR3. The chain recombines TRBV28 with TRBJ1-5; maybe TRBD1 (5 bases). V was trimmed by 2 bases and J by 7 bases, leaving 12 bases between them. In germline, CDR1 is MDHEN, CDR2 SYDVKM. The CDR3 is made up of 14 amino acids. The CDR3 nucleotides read TGTGCCAGCAGTTTAGGGGGACTTGGACAGCCCCAGCATTTT. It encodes CASSLGGLGQPQHF.

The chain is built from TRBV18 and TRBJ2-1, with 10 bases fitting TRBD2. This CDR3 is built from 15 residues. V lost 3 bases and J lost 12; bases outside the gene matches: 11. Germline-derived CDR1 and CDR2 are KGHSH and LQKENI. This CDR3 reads CASSPGTSGTRGQFF. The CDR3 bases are TGTGCCAGCTCACCGGGCACTAGCGGGACTAGGGGGCAGTTCTTC.